The clone carrying this T cell receptor beta chain was observed once. CDR3 length equals 15 residues. V was trimmed by 3 bases and J by 0 bases, leaving 8 bases between them. Looked up from germline, CDR1 is SNHLY and CDR2 is FYNNEI. The data stem from a study of blood T cell repertoires in COVID-19. Study-level background: Sources were T cells, B-cell-depleted T cells, or PBMCs; the material itself was cDNA or gDNA.

In the source study's methods: By means of reference gene primer amplification, nucleated cell counts were estimated. Profiled with immunoSEQ multiplex PCR; TCRdb holds only in-frame clones, not every one. From that table come the V and J calls and clone size; the DNA was used to work out D and trimming. The data contain 300,000 to 400,000 clones, about nine tenths of them singletons. The specimen sequenced was peripheral blood. This chain links TRBV2 with TRBJ1-4; a weak D match, TRBD1 (5 bases). The receptor's source is a man aged 50 to 59 with active or convalescent COVID-19. The CDR3 bases are TGTGCCAGCAGTGAGCGGGGGACAACTAATGAAAAACTGTTTTTT. Translating it yields CASSERGTTNEKLFF. The variable domain in full, completed from reference TRBV2 and TRBJ1-4, reads EPEVTQTPSHQVTQMGQEVILRCVPISNHLYFYWYRQILGQKVEFLVSFYNNEISEKSEIFDDQFSVERPDGSNFTLKIRSTKLEDSAMYFCASSERGTTNEKLFFGSGTQLSVL.